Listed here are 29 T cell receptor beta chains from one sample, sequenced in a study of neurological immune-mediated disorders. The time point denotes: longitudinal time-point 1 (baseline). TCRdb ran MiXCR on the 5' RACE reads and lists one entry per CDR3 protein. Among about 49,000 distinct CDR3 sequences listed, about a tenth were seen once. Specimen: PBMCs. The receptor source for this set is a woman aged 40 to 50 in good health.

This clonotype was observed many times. As DNA, the CDR3 is TGCGCCAGCAGCTTTTTACAAGGAATGAACACTGAAGCTTTCTTT. It specifies CASSFLQGMNTEAFF. The chain uses TRBV5-1 and TRBJ1-1; D gene unclear. Germline lookup yields CDR1 SGHRS and CDR2 YFSETQ. The CDR3 loop spans 15 amino acids. V shed 2 bases and J shed 0 bases, with 11 bases lying between them.

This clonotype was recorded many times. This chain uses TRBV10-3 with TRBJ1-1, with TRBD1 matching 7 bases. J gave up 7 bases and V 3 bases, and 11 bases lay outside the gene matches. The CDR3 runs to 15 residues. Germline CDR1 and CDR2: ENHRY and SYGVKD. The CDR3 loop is CAISDVTGQWGEAFF. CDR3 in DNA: TGTGCCATCAGTGATGTGACAGGGCAATGGGGTGAAGCTTTCTTT.

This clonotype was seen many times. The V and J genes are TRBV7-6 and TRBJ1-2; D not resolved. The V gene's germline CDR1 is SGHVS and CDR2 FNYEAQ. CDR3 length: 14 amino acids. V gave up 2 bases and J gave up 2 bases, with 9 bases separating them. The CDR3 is CASSLNSQNYGYTF. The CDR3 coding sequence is TGTGCCAGCAGCTTAAATAGTCAGAACTATGGCTACACCTTC. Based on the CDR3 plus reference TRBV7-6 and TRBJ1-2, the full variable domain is GAGVSQSPRYKVTKRGQDVALRCDPISGHVSLYWYRQALGQGPEFLTYFNYEAQQDKSGLPNDRFSAERPEGSISTLTIQRTEQRDSAMYRCASSLNSQNYGYTFGSGTRLTVV.

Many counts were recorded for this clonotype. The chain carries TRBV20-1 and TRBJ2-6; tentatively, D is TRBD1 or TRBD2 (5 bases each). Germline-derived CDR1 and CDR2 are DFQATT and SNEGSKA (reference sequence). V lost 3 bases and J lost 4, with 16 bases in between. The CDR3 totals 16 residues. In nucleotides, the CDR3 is TGCAGTGCTAGTCTGGGACCCCCGGGAGGGGCCAACGTCCTGACTTTC. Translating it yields CSASLGPPGGANVLTF.

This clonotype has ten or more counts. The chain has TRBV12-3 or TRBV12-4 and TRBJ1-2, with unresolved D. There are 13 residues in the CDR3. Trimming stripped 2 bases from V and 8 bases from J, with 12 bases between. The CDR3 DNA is TGTGCCAGCAGTTTACGTACGGCTTGGGGCTACACCTTC. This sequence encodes CASSLRTAWGYTF.

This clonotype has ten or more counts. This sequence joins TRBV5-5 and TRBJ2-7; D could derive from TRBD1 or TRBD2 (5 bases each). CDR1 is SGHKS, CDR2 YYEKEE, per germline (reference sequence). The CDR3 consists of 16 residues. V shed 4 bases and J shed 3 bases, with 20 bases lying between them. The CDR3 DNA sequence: TGTGCCAGCAGCCCGACGTTGAATTGGGGGAGCTACGAGCAGTACTTC. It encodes CASSPTLNWGSYEQYF.

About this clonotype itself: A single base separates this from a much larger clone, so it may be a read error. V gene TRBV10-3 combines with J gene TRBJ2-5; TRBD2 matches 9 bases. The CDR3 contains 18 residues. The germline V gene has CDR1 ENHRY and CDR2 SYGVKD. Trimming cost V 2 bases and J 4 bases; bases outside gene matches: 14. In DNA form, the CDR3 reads TGTGCCATCAGTGAGACCGGGACTAGCAGGAGGGTCACAGAGACCCAGTACTTC. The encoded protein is CAISETGTSRRVTETQYF.

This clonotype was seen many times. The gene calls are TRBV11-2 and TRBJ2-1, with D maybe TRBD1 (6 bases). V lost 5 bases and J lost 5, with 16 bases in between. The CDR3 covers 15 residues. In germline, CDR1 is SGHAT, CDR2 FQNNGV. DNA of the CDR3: TGTGCCAGCAGCCGTGACAGGTCCCCGGACAATGAGCAGTTCTTC. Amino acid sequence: CASSRDRSPDNEQFF.

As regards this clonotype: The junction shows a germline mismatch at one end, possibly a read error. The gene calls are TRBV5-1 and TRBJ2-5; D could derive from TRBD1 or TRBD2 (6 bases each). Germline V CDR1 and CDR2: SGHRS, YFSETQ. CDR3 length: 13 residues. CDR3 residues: CANSSGGQETQYF. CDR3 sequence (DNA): TGCGCCAACAGCTCCGGGGGCCAAGAGACCCAATACTTC.

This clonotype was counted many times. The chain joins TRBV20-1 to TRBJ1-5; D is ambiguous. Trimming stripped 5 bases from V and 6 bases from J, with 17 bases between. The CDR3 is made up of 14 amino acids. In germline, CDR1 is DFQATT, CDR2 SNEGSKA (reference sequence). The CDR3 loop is CSAGADDPGQPQHF. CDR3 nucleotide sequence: TGCAGTGCTGGTGCAGACGATCCGGGTCAGCCCCAGCATTTT.

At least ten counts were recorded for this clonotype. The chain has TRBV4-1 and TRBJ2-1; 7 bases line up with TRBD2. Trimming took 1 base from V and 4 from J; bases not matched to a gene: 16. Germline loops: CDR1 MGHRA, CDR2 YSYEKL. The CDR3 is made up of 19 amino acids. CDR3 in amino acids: CASSQVFTTKQRDYNEQFF. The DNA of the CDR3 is TGCGCCAGCAGCCAAGTCTTCACGACGAAACAGCGGGATTACAATGAGCAGTTCTTC.

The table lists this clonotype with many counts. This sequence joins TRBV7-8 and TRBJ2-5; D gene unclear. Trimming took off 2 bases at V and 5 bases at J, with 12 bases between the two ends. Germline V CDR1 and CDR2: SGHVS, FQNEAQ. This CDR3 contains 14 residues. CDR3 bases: TGTGCCAGCAGCTTACGGAAAATAAGGGAGACCCAGTACTTC. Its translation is CASSLRKIRETQYF.

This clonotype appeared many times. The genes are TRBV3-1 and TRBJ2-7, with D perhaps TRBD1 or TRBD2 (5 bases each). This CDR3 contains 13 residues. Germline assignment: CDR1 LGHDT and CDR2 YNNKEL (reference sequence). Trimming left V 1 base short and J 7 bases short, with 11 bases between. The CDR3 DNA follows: TGTGCCAGCAGCCAAGTTGAGGGGCTTGAGCAGTACTTC. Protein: CASSQVEGLEQYF.

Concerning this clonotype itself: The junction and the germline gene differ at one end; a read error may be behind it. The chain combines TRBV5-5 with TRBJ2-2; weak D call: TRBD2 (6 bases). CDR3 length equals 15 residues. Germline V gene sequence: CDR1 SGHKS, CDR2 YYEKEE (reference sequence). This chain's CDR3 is CVSSRGITNTGELFF. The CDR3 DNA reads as TGTGTCAGCAGCCGCGGGATTACGAACACCGGGGAGCTGTTTTTT. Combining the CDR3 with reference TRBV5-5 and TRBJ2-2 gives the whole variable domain DAGVTQSPTHLIKTRGQQVTLRCSPISGHKSVSWYQQVLGQGPQFIFQYYEKEERGRGNFPDRFSARQFPNYSSELNVNALLLGDSALYLCVSSRGITNTGELFFGEGSRLTVL.

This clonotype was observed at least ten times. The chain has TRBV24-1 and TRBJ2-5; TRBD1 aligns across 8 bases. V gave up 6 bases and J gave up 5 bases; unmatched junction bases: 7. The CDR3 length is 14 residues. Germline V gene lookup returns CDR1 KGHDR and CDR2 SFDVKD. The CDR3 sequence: CATSRTGSWETQYF. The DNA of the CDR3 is TGTGCCACCAGTCGGACAGGGAGCTGGGAGACCCAGTACTTC.

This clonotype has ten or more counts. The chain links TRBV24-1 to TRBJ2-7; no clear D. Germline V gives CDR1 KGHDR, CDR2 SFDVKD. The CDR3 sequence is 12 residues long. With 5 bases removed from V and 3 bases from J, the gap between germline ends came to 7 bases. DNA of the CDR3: TGTGCCACCAGTGGCAGGAACTACGAGCAGTACTTC. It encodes CATSGRNYEQYF.

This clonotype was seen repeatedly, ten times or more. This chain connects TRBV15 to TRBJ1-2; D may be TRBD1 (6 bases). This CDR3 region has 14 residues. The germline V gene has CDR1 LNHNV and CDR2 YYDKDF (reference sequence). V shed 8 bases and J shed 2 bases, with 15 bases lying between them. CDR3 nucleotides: TGTGCCACCGGTGTACAGGGCCGGAACTATGGCTACACCTTC. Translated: CATGVQGRNYGYTF.

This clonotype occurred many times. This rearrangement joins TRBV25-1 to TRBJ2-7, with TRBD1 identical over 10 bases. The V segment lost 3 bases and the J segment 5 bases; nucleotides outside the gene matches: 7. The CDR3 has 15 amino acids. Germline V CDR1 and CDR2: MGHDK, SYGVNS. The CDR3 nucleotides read TGTGCCAGCAGTGACCCCGGGACAGGGGAGAACGAGCAGTACTTC. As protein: CASSDPGTGENEQYF.

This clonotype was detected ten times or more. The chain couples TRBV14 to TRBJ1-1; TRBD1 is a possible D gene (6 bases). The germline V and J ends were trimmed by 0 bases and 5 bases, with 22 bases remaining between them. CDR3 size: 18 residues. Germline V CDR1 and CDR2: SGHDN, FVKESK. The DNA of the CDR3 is TGTGCCAGCAGCCAAGATCCGCGACTCGGTGCAGGGGATACTGAAGCTTTCTTT. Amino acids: CASSQDPRLGAGDTEAFF.

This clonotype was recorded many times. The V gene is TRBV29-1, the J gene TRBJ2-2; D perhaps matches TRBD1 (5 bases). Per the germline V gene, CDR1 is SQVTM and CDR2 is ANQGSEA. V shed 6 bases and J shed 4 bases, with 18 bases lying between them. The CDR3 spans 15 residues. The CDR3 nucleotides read TGCAGCGTAGCTTATCCCCAGGGAAGCACCGGGGAGCTGTTTTTT. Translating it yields CSVAYPQGSTGELFF.

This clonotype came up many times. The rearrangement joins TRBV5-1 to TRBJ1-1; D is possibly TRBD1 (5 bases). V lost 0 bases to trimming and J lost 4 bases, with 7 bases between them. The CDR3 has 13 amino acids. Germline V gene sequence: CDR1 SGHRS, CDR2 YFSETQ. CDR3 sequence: CASSLERGTEAFF. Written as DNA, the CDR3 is TGCGCCAGCAGCTTGGAGAGGGGCACTGAAGCTTTCTTT.

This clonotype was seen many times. The CDR3 loop is CASSSYITGELFF. The CDR3 region has the DNA TGTGCCAGCAGCTCCTATATAACCGGGGAGCTGTTTTTT. The V and J genes are TRBV7-3 and TRBJ2-2; D not resolved. V was pared by 4 bases and J by 5 bases, with 8 bases between. The CDR3 runs to 13 residues. The germline CDR1 and CDR2 sequences are SGHTA and FQGTGA.

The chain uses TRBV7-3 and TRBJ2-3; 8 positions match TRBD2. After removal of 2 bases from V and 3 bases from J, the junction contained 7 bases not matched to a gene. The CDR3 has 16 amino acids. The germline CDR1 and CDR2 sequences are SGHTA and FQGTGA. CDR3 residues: CASSLALSGGTDTQYF. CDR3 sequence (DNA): TGTGCCAGCAGCTTAGCTCTAAGCGGGGGAACAGATACGCAGTATTTT. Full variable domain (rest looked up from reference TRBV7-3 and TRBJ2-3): GAGVSQTPSNKVTEKGKYVELRCDPISGHTALYWYRQSLGQGPEFLIYFQGTGAADDSGLPNDRFFAVRPEGSVSTLKIQRTERGDSAVYLCASSLALSGGTDTQYFGPGTRLTVL.

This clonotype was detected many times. DNA of the CDR3: TGTGCCAGCAGCTTGAGGAGAGACACTGAAGCTTTCTTT. This sequence encodes CASSLRRDTEAFF. This sequence joins TRBV5-5 and TRBJ1-1; D uncertain. CDR3 length: 13 residues. Trimming pared 1 base from V and 3 bases from J, leaving 7 bases between. Germline lookup yields CDR1 SGHKS and CDR2 YYEKEE (reference sequence).

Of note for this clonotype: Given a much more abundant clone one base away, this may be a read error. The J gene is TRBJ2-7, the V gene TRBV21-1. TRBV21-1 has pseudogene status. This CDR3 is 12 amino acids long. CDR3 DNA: TGTGCCAGCGATCCGGACGGCTACGAGCAGTACTTC. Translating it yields CASDPDGYEQYF.

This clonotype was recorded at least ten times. The CDR3 reads CASSLEGTGAREQYF. The CDR3, as DNA: TGCGCCAGCAGCTTGGAGGGGACAGGGGCGCGGGAGCAGTACTTC. This sequence joins TRBV5-1 and TRBJ2-7, with 10 bases identical to TRBD1. The germline gives CDR1 SGHRS, CDR2 YFSETQ. V shed 0 bases, J shed 7 bases, and the junction held 7 bases outside the gene matches. The CDR3 loop spans 15 amino acids.

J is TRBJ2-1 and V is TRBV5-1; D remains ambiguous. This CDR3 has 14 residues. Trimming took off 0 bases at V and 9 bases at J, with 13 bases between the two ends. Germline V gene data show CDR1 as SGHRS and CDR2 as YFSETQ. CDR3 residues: CASSLGPSAVEQFF. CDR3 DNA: TGCGCCAGCAGCTTGGGTCCGTCCGCGGTTGAGCAGTTCTTC. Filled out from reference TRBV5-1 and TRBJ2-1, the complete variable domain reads KAGVTQTPRYLIKTRGQQVTLSCSPISGHRSVSWYQQTPGQGLQFLFEYFSETQRNKGNFPGRFSGRQFSNSRSEMNVSTLELGDSALYLCASSLGPSAVEQFFGPGTRLTVL.

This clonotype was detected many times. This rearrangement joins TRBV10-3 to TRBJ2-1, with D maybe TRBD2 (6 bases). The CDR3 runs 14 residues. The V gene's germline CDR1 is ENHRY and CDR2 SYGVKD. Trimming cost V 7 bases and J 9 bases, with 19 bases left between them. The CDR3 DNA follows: TGTGCCATCAAGTCGGCAGGGCCGCGGGGTGAGCAGTTCTTC. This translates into CAIKSAGPRGEQFF.

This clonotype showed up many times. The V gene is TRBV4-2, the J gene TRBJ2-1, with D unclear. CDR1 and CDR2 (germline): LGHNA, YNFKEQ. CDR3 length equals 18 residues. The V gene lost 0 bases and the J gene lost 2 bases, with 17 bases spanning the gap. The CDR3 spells CASSQDSEAERAYNEQFF. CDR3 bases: TGTGCCAGCAGCCAAGATTCAGAGGCGGAGCGCGCCTACAATGAGCAGTTCTTC.